The clone carrying this T cell receptor (beta chain) appeared many times. These data come from a study of regulatory T cells in long-lasting Graves disease. The time point is: newly diagnosed GD, antithyroid drugs for less than 3 months. Preparation of the TCR library used RNA extracted from PBMCs. An endocrinology department located in Xi'an, China, was where the patients came from. Libraries of TCR beta came from iRepertoire HTBI primers plus Arm-PCR of CDR3 regions. TCRdb fed the multiplex PCR reads into MiXCR, producing one record per CDR3 protein. The sample contains 400,000 to 450,000 distinct CDR3 sequences, 15% of which appear only once. These records were also assigned to another study, of T cells in Graves' hyperthyroidism and ophthalmopathy. This second study says: The study left out patients who had uncontrolled infection, other autoimmune disease, pregnancy or lactation. The HTBI primer set drove a first-round RT-PCR of the TCR CDR3.

This sequence originates from a woman aged 30 to 39 with Graves disease. Sequencing used peripheral blood mononuclear cells (PBMCs), obtained at new diagnosis, from a patient treated with antithyroid drugs.

This CDR3 reads CAWSRGTDTYNEQFF. For the CDR3, the DNA is TGTGCCTGGAGTCGAGGGACAGACACTTACAATGAGCAGTTCTTC. The chain joins TRBV30 to TRBJ2-1; 7 nucleotides align to TRBD1. Germline CDR1 and CDR2: GTSNPN and SVGIG (reference sequence). V lost 2 bases and J lost 4; bases outside the gene matches: 8. The CDR3 extends over 15 amino acids.